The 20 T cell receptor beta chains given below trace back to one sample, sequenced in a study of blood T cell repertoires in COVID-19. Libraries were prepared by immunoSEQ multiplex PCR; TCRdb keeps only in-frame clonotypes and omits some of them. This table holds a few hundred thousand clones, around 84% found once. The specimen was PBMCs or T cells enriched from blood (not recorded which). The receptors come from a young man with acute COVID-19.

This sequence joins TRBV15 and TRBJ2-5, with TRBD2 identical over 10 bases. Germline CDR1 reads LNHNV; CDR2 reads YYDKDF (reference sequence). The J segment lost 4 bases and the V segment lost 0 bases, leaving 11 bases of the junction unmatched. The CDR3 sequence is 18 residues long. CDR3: CATSRDLRERGGSETQYF. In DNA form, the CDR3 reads TGTGCCACCAGCAGAGATCTTCGGGAGCGGGGGGGCTCAGAGACCCAGTACTTC.

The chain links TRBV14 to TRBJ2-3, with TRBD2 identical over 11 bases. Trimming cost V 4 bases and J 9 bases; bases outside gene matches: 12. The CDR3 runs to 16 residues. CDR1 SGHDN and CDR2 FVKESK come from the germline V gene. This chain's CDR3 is CASSRQGLAVSDTQYF. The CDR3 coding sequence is TGTGCCAGCAGCCGACAGGGACTAGCGGTCTCCGACACGCAGTATTTT.

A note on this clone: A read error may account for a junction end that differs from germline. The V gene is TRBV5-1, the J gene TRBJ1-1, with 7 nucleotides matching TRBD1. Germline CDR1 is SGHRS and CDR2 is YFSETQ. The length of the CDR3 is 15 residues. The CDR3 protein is CASSLGGSRNTEAFF. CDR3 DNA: TGTGCCAGCAGCTTAGGGGGCTCACGGAACACTGAAGCTTTCTTT. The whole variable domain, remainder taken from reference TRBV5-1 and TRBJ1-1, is KAGVTQTPRYLIKTRGQQVTLSCSPISGHRSVSWYQQTPGQGLQFLFEYFSETQRNKGNFPGRFSGRQFSNSRSEMNVSTLELGDSALYLCASSLGGSRNTEAFFGQGTRLTVV.

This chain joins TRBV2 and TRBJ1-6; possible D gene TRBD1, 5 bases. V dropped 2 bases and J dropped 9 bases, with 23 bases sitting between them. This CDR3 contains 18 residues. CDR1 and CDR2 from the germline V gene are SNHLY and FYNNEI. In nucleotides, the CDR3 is TGTGCCAGCAGTGAATCGCTCCTTCGGGGGGAAAGAGGTTCACCCCTCCACTTT. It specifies CASSESLLRGERGSPLHF.

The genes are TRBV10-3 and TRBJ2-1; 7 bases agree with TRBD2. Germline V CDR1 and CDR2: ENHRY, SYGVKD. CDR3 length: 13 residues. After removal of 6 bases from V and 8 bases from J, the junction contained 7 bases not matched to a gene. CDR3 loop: CAISRTSVDEQFF. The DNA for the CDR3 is TGTGCCATCAGCCGGACTAGTGTCGATGAGCAGTTCTTC.

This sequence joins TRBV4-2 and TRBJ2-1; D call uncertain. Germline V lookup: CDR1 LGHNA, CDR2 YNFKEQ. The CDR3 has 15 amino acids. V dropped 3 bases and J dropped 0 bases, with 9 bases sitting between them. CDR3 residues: CASSHTKSSYNEQFF. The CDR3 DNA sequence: TGTGCCAGCAGCCACACTAAGAGCTCCTACAATGAGCAGTTCTTC.

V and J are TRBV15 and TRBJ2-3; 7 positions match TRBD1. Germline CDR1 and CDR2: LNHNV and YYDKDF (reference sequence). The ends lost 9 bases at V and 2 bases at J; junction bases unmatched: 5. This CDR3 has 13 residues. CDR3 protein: CATSTGDTDTQYF. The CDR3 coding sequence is TGTGCCACTTCCACAGGGGACACAGATACGCAGTATTTT.

The CDR3 DNA is TGTGCCAGCAGTTACGGTAGCCCGGAGGGGAACGAGCAGTACGTC. This gives the protein CASSYGSPEGNEQYV. This chain links TRBV6-5 with TRBJ2-7; perhaps TRBD2 as D (6 bases). The germline V gene has CDR1 MNHEY and CDR2 SVGAGI. CDR3 length: 15 amino acids. Trimming stripped 2 bases from V and 5 bases from J, with 16 bases between.

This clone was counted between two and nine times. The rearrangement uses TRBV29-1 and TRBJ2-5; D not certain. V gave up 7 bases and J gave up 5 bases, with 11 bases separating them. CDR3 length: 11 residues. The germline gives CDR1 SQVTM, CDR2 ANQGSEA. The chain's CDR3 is CSAIGGETQYF. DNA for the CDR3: TGCAGCGCTATTGGTGGCGAGACCCAGTACTTC. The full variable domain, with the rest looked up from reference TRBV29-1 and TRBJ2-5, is SAVISQKPSRDICQRGTSLTIQCQVDSQVTMMFWYRQQPGQSLTLIATANQGSEATYESGFVIDKFPISRPNLTFSTLTVSNMSPEDSSIYLCSAIGGETQYFGPGTRLLVL.

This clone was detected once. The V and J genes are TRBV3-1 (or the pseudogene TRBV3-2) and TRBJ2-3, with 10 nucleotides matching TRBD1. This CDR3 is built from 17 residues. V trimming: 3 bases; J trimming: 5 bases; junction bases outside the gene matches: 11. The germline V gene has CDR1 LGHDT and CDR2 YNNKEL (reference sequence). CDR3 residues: CASSHPMGTGAKDTQYF. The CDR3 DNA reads TGTGCCAGCAGCCACCCTATGGGGACAGGGGCTAAAGATACGCAGTATTTT.

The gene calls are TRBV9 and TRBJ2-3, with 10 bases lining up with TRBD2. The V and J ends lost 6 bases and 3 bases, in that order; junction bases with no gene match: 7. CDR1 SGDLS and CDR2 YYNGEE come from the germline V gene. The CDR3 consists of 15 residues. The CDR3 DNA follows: TGTGCCAGCACCCTAGCGGGAGAGGGTACAGATACGCAGTATTTT. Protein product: CASTLAGEGTDTQYF.

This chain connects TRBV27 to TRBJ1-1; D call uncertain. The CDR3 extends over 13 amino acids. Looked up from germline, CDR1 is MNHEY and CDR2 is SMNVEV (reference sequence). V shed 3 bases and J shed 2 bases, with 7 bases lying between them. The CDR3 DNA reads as TGTGCCAGCAGTTTTGGAGCCAACACTGAAGCTTTCTTT. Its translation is CASSFGANTEAFF.

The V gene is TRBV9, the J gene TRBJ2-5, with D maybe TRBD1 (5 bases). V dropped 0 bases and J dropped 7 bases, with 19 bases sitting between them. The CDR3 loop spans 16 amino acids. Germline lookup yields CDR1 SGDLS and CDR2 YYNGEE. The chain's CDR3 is CASSVATGASTVTQYF. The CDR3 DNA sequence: TGTGCCAGCAGCGTAGCTACAGGAGCTAGTACGGTGACCCAGTACTTC.

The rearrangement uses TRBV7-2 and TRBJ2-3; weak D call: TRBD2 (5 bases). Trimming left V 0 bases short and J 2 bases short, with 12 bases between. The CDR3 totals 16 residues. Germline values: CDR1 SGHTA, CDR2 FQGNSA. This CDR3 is CASSLAGDTYTDTQYF. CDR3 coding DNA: TGTGCCAGCAGCTTAGCGGGAGACACCTACACAGATACGCAGTATTTT. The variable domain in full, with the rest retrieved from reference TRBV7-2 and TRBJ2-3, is GAGVSQSPSNKVTEKGKDVELRCDPISGHTALYWYRQSLGQGLEFLIYFQGNSAPDKSGLPSDRFSAERTGGSVSTLTIQRTQQEDSAVYLCASSLAGDTYTDTQYFGPGTRLTVL.

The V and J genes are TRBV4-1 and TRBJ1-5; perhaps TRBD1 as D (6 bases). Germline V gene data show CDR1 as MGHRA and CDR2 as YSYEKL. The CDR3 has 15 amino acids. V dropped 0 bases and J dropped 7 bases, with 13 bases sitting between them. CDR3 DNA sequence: TGCGCCAGCAGCCAAGACCCTCAGGGGTACCAGCCCCAGCATTTT. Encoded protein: CASSQDPQGYQPQHF.

CDR3 in DNA: TGTGCCAGCAGTAAATTAGCGGGAGGGGGGGATACGCAGTATTTT. Translating it yields CASSKLAGGGDTQYF. The chain links TRBV2 to TRBJ2-3, with TRBD2 identical over 11 bases. The V and J ends lost 5 bases and 6 bases, in that order; junction bases with no gene match: 7. The CDR3 is 15 amino acids. Germline CDR1 SNHLY, CDR2 FYNNEI.

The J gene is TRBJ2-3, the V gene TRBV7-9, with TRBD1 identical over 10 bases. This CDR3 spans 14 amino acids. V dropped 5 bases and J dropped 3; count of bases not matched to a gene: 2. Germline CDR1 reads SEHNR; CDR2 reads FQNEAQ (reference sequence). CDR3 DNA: TGTGCCAGCAGCCGGGACAGGGGAACAGATACGCAGTATTTT. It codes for CASSRDRGTDTQYF.

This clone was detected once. CDR3 nucleotides: TGTGCCAGCAGTTACTCGCGGGGGCGGAATTCACCCCTCCACTTT. This translates into CASSYSRGRNSPLHF. The genes are TRBV6-5 and TRBJ1-6; perhaps TRBD1 as D (6 bases). The CDR3 extends over 15 amino acids. Between the trimmed V and J ends, which lost 0 bases and 7 bases, there was a span of 10 bases. Germline loops: CDR1 MNHEY, CDR2 SVGAGI.

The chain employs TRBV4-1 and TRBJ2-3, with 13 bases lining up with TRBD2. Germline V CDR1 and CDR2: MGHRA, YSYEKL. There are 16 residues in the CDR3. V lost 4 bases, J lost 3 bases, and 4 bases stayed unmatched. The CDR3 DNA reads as TGCGCCAGCAGCCCGACTAGCGGGGGGTCGACAGATACGCAGTATTTT. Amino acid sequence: CASSPTSGGSTDTQYF.

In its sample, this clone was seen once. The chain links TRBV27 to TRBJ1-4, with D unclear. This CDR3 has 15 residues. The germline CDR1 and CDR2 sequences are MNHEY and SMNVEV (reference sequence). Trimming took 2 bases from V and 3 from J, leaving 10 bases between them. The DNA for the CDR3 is TGTGCCAGCAGTTTAGGAGGGTGGGCTAATGAAAAACTGTTTTTT. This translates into CASSLGGWANEKLFF.